The present T cell receptor (beta chain) was sequenced within a study of beta chain features in type 1 diabetes (dated by TCRdb to 2016 to 2019). With regard to the full study: No differences in mean age, gender distribution, total cell number or subset yield were found between patients and healthy donors. Across all samples, approximately 98,000,000 sorted cells were examined, and cell number per subset correlated strongly with RNA yield. In the study, recently diagnosed type 1 diabetes patients and matched healthy donors were compared on the TCRB repertoires of their sorted circulating CD4+ T cell subsets. Regulatory and stem cell-like memory subsets were isolated from only 8 patients and roughly eight healthy donors, whereas naive and central memory subsets came from all 30 or so donors. What the work shows at the level of the full study, not this receptor alone: Naive, central memory and regulatory TCRB repertoires appeared more similar among patients than among healthy donors. Because cDNA was sequenced instead of genomic DNA, activated cells with high expression could be over-represented, although the groups did not differ in activation or CD3 levels. In all four CD4+ subsets, TCRB CDR3 length was moderately but significantly shorter in type 1 diabetes patients. Fewer insertions and more nucleotide deletions at VDJ recombination sites were observed in patients with type 1 diabetes, implying thymic rearrangement abnormalities. HLA sub-analyses involved small numbers of individuals, so any influence of HLA type on TCRB rearrangement remained unresolved. Shorter templates might be favored by PCR, yet because patient and control samples were amplified and corrected together, any such skew would affect both groups equally.

A single peripheral blood draw of 90 to 150 mL on average was collected from each donor into heparinised tubes. Naive, central memory, regulatory and stem cell-like memory CD4+ T cells were sorted on a BD FACSAria II using a panel including CD45RO, CCR7, CD25, CD127, CD95 and CD27. All sorted populations exceeded 98% purity. Right away, PBMCs were isolated by Lymphoprep density gradient centrifugation and were stained directly, with no culture step. To minimize batch effects, samples were stained and sorted in pairs, one healthy donor with one patient per experiment. All of the isolated RNA was reverse transcribed with the High Capacity cDNA Reverse Transcription Kit, so expressed TCRB transcripts were sequenced. Deep immunoSEQ sequencing was performed on naive, central memory and regulatory T cell samples, with an average of about 3.57 million total reads per sample. After sorted cells were lysed in RLT buffer, RNA was extracted with DNase-treated RNeasy Micro or Mini kits, with the choice depending on cell number. To prevent cross-contamination, each cell subset was processed individually, whereas patient and healthy donor samples were processed jointly. Using the immunoSEQ multiplex PCR, TCRB sequences were amplified from cDNA into 87-bp fragments spanning the CDR3 region. Amplicons were sequenced on the Illumina HiSeq platform. The paper's data handling went like this. Synthetic template baselines were used to correct PCR bias computationally, reads within Hamming distance 2 were collapsed, and singletons that could not be merged were discarded. Reads were aligned against IMGT to assign V, D and J genes, CDR3 length and insertions or deletions at six rearrangement sites. Within each subset, clonotype counts were normalized to the number of sorted cells before true diversity and Gini coefficients were calculated with the tcR R package. The overlap coefficient, calculated on TCRB nucleotide sequences, was used to quantify repertoire sharing. The table comes from immuneACCESS by way of TCRdb, which keeps in-frame sequences with V and J called. Part of the clones is missing from these tables; in studies checked, under half for an unresolved V gene and the rest for unknown reasons. D and trimming were read from the DNA, whereas the V and J calls and clone size are those reported in that table. Counted in this sample were about 290,000 clones; around 7.8% of them appeared once. The ten biggest clones cover approximately 0.93% of the sample.

This clone came up a few times. The antigen it binds to is not known. No base quality information exists; no much larger clone differs at one position. V and J lose 1 base and 3 bases, and a span of 15 bases separates them. The germline V gene gives CDR1 as SGHVS and CDR2 as FNYEAQ. Counted from cysteine to phenylalanine, this CDR3 has 16 amino acids. Solely the CDR3 DNA is kept, with 48 bases framed from the first base. The TCR was taken from a woman younger than 35 in good health. Recombination connected TRBV7-6 to TRBJ1-2; no D gene call is confident. Sequenced: central memory CD4+ T cells from blood. Read as DNA, the sequence is TGTGCCAGCAGCTTAGAATCAGGAGCCGGCCACTATGGCTACACCTTC. This gives the protein CASSLESGAGHYGYTF.